A single sample gave rise to the 2 T cell receptor beta chains below, sequenced in a study of T-cell memory formation after mild COVID-19 (dated by TCRdb to the early 2020s). Library generation was performed with 5' RACE. The sample was run on an Illumina NovaSeq 6000. TCRdb applied fastp at Q25 and MiXCR to the public reads, then kept only in-frame beta chains. Rows are combined by CDR3 protein, so each entry shows the most common genes and DNA. The sample table shows around 200,000 distinct CDR3 sequences, and about a fifth are seen once. Of the sample, 3.5% to 5% is held by the ten largest clones. Specimen: PBMCs or a T cell subset sorted from them (not recorded which). Receptor source: a man between 18 and 35 years old who had mild COVID-19 (a few samples of this study predate the infection). The sample titles of this study are shuffled in the database, so cell type and time point are left out; the donor was told from shared clones.

This clonotype was observed many times. The rearrangement links TRBV5-1 to TRBJ1-1; D is unresolved. V lost 5 bases and J lost 4, with 12 bases in between. This CDR3 contains 13 residues. Germline V gene lookup returns CDR1 SGHRS and CDR2 YFSETQ. The CDR3 coding sequence is TGCGCCAGCAGGCCGGGAGGGAGCACTGAAGCTTTCTTT. Amino acids: CASRPGGSTEAFF.

This clonotype has a handful of counts. The rearrangement joins TRBV15 to TRBJ1-3; D is unclear. The CDR3 runs to 17 residues. Germline V gene data show CDR1 as LNHNV and CDR2 as YYDKDF (reference sequence). Between the trimmed V and J ends, which lost 0 bases and 4 bases, there was a span of 16 bases. CDR3 nucleotides: TGTGCCACCAGCAGAGATCCGGGGTTTGGAGTCGGAAACACCATATATTTT. Amino acid sequence: CATSRDPGFGVGNTIYF.